This T cell receptor (beta chain) was identified in a study of monozygotic twins with inflammatory bowel disease. This CDR3 region has 14 residues. Germline V gene data show CDR1 as LGHNA and CDR2 as YSLEER. Study results and limitations: The co-twins with IBD showed lower TCRbeta diversity (inverse Simpson) than their healthy siblings. The authors note that differing immunosuppressive treatments may have added variability to patient repertoires. Clonotypes shared with others were fewer in IBD patients than in healthy twins, especially with disease activity.

Concerning this clonotype: Its antigen is not known.

Researchers generated cDNA in eight separate reactions per sample. TCRdb reanalyzed the 5' RACE reads, giving one entry per CDR3 protein sequence and no DNA. This sample's table reports around 450,000 distinct CDR3 sequences. The chain joins TRBV4-3 to TRBJ2-1. Sequencing was done on a sample of blood. The TCR originated in a human donor with ulcerative colitis or Crohn's disease, or a healthy co-twin of an affected twin (not recorded which). CDR3 in amino acids: CASSQTSSYNEQFF.